One T cell receptor beta chain is described in this entry. The antigen this receptor binds is unknown. The record has no base qualities; no much larger clone is one base away. V and J are trimmed by 2 bases and 0 bases, and the gene matches miss 10 bases of the junction. The CDR3 measures 17 amino acids from cysteine to phenylalanine. Just CDR3 DNA is preserved here, 51 bases in frame from base 1. The germline V gene (reference sequence) supplies CDR1 LNHNV and CDR2 YYDKDF. All of the isolated RNA was reverse transcribed with the High Capacity cDNA Reverse Transcription Kit, so expressed TCRB transcripts were sequenced. Deep immunoSEQ sequencing was applied to naive, central memory and regulatory T cell samples, giving an average of approximately 4 million total reads per sample. Sorted cells were lysed in RLT buffer, and RNA was extracted using DNase-treated RNeasy Micro or Mini kits according to cell number. Each cell subset was processed separately to prevent cross-contamination, with patient and healthy donor samples processed together. Using the immunoSEQ multiplex PCR, TCRB sequences were amplified from cDNA into 87-bp fragments spanning the CDR3 region. Sequencing of the amplicons was performed on the Illumina HiSeq platform. The study's own analysis went as follows. Synthetic template baselines were used to correct PCR bias computationally, reads within Hamming distance 2 were collapsed together, and singletons that could not be merged were discarded. Reads were aligned against IMGT to assign V, D and J genes, CDR3 length and insertions or deletions at six rearrangement sites. Within each subset, clonotype counts were normalized to sorted cell number, and only after that were true diversity and Gini coefficients computed with the tcR R package. The overlap coefficient, calculated on TCRB nucleotide sequences, was used to quantify repertoire sharing. Out-of-frame TCRB sequences from naive cells were analyzed as a proxy for the pre-selection repertoire. Here the immuneACCESS table is served through TCRdb, limited to in-frame sequences with V and J called. Missing clones are a known gap in these copies; in checked studies unresolved V genes cover under half, and the rest lacks a known reason. The V and J calls and clone size are taken from that table; D and trimming were inferred from the DNA. The sample records over 700,000 clones, roughly 17% of which are singletons. The ten top clones hold 0.023% of the sample.

The data derive from a study of beta chain features in type 1 diabetes (dated by TCRdb to 2016 to 2018). About the investigation overall: Mean age, gender distribution, total cell number and subset yield were not different between patients and healthy donors. Whereas all 28 donors provided naive and central memory subsets, regulatory and stem cell-like memory subsets were isolated from just 8 patients and roughly 8 healthy donors. Across all samples, approximately 98,000,000 sorted cells were examined, and cell number per subset correlated strongly with RNA yield. The study compared TCRB repertoires of sorted circulating CD4+ T cell subsets between recently diagnosed type 1 diabetes patients and matched healthy donors. What the work shows at the level of the full study, not this receptor alone: Type 1 diabetes patients showed a moderate but significant shortening of TCRB CDR3 length in all four CD4+ subsets. Sequencing cDNA rather than genomic DNA could over-represent highly expressing activated cells, although activation and CD3 levels did not differ between groups. Naive, central memory and regulatory TCRB repertoires appeared to be more similar among patients than among healthy donors. At VDJ recombination sites, patients with type 1 diabetes made fewer insertions and deleted more nucleotides, a pattern implying thymic rearrangement abnormalities. Because the HLA sub-analyses included only small numbers of individuals, any influence of HLA type on TCRB rearrangement was left unresolved. PCR may preferentially amplify shorter templates, but because patient and control samples were amplified and corrected together, any resulting skew would affect both groups equally.

Each donor gave one peripheral blood draw, approximately 110 mL on average, collected into heparinised tubes. A BD FACSAria II was used to sort naive, central memory, regulatory and stem cell-like memory CD4+ T cells with a panel that included CD45RO, CCR7, CD25, CD127, CD95 and CD27. All sorted populations exceeded 95% purity. PBMCs were isolated immediately by Lymphoprep density gradient centrifugation and stained directly without culture. Samples were stained and sorted in pairs, with one healthy donor and one patient per experiment, so that batch effects were minimized. Rearrangement joined TRBV15 to TRBJ2-7; a stretch of 7 junction bases matches TRBD1. Material for sequencing was naive CD4+ T cells from blood. In light of the paper, this sample's cell subset or site label describes: true naive CD4+ T cells. This receptor was identified in a woman under 30 in good health. The DNA is TGTGCCACCAGCAGATCGTTTACCGGGACAGTCTCCTACGAGCAGTACTTC. Its protein product is CATSRSFTGTVSYEQYF.